This passage covers 5 T cell receptor beta chains from one sample sequenced in a study of tissue T cells after allogeneic stem cell transplantation. Time point given: mouse harvest day 7 after allogeneic transplant. Tail vein injection delivered 10^7 T-cell-depleted bone marrow cells and 10^6 splenic CD5+ T cells. The protocol was immunoSEQ multiplex PCR, while the TCRdb copy is restricted to in-frame clones and leaves out a portion. The table lists 8,500 to 9,000 clones, around 40% of them singletons. The sequenced sample was skin. These receptors all stem from a female BALB/c mouse given C57BL/6 T cells with graft-versus-host disease after an allogeneic hematopoietic cell transplant.

A remark on this clone: Mouse names are used for the genes. The CDR3 extends 1 residue past the end of the read, so its final part is completed from the germline J gene. This chain joins TRBV13-2 and TRBJ2-1; 12 nucleotides agree with TRBD2. The CDR3 length is 14 residues. V was pared by 3 bases and J by 7 bases, with 2 bases of the junction left unmatched. Looked up from germline, CDR1 is NNHNN and CDR2 is SYGAGS (reference sequence). Incomplete CDR3 DNA: TGTGCCAGCGGTGGACTGGGGGGGCGCGCTGAGCAGTTC. Its translation: CASGGLGGRAEQF. In full, the CDR3 reads CASGGLGGRAEQFF.

Comment on this clone: Any gene name here is a mouse gene name. Read coverage stops 1 residue before the CDR3 terminus; the germline J gene supplies the remainder. The V gene is TRBV16, the J gene TRBJ1-6, with D possibly being TRBD1 (5 bases). TRBJ1-6 is an ORF for which the function is uncertain. Germline loops: CDR1 SGHSA, CDR2 FRNQAP. The CDR3 spans 14 residues. V lost 2 bases, J lost 7 bases, and 9 bases lay in between. Partial CDR3 DNA: TGTGCAAGCAGCTTAAGGGGAGAGAATTCGCCCCTCTAC. Translating it yields CASSLRGENSPLY. The CDR3 as a whole reads CASSLRGENSPLYF.

For this clone: Gene names are mouse gene names. Coverage ceases 1 residue before the CDR3 finishes, and the germline J gene fills in the end. The genes are TRBV26 and TRBJ1-1; tentative D call: TRBD1 (6 bases). From germline, CDR1 is KGHPV and CDR2 FQNQEV (reference sequence). Trimming left V 0 bases short and J 7 bases short, with 6 bases between. The CDR3 covers 12 residues. CDR3 amino acids: CASSLSQGEVFF. Partial CDR3 DNA: TGTGCCAGCAGTCTGTCACAGGGAGAAGTCTTC.

On this clone: The gene names here belong to mouse. The CDR3 goes on 1 residue after the read ends, and that part is filled in from the germline J gene. The chain combines TRBV13-2 with TRBJ2-5, with 10 bases fitting TRBD1. The CDR3 has 13 residues. CDR1 and CDR2 from the germline V gene are NNHNN and SYGAGS (reference sequence). J gave up 6 bases and V 3 bases, and 1 base lay outside the gene matches. The CDR3 DNA, read in part, is TGTGCCAGCGGTGGACAGGGGGCGGACACCCAGTAC. It encodes CASGGQGADTQY. The CDR3 reads in full as CASGGQGADTQYF.

This clone was counted between two and nine times. Gene names and germline refer to mouse. CDR3 loop: CASGTVNQDTQYF. Partial CDR3 DNA: TGTGCCAGCGGTACAGTTAACCAAGACACCCAGTAC. The gene calls are TRBV26 and TRBJ2-5; D is undetermined. The CDR3 goes on 1 residue after the read ends, and that part is filled in from the germline J gene. Germline V gene data show CDR1 as KGHPV and CDR2 as FQNQEV (reference sequence). Trimming took off 8 bases at V and 0 bases at J, with 9 bases between the two ends. The CDR3 covers 13 residues.